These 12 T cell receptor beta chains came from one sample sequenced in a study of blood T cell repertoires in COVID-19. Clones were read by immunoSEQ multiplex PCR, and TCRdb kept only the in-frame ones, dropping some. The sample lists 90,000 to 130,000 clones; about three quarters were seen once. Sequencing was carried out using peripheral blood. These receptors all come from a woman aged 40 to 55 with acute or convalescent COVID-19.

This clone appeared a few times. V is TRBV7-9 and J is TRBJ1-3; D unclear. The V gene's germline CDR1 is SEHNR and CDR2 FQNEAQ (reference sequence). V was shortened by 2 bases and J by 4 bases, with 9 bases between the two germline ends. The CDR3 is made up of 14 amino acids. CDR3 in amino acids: CASSLNSGGNTIYF. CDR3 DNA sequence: TGTGCCAGCAGCTTAAATTCGGGAGGAAACACCATATATTTT. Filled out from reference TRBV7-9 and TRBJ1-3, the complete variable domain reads DTGVSQNPRHKITKRGQNVTFRCDPISEHNRLYWYRQTLGQGPEFLTYFQNEAQLEKSRLLSDRFSAERPKGSFSTLEIQRTEQGDSAMYLCASSLNSGGNTIYFGEGSWLTVV.

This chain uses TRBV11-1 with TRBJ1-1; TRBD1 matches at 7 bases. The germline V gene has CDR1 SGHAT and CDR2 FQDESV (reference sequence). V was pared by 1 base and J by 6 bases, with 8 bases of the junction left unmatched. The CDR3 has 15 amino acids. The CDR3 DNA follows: TGTGCCAGCAGCTTAGAAACCCGAGACAGGGCTGAAGCTTTCTTT. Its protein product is CASSLETRDRAEAFF.

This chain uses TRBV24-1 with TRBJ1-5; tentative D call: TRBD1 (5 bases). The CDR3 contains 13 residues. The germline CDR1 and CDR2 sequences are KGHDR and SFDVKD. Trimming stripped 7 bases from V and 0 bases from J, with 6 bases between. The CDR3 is CATSRDSNQPQHF. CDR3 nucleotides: TGTGCCACCAGCAGGGATAGCAATCAGCCCCAGCATTTT.

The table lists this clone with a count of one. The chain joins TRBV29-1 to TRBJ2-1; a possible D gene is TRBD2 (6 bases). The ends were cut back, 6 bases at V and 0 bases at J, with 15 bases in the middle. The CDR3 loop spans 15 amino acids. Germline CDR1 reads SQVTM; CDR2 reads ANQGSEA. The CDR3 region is CSVSGPGGSYNEQFF. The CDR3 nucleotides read TGCAGCGTCTCCGGGCCCGGGGGCTCCTACAATGAGCAGTTCTTC.

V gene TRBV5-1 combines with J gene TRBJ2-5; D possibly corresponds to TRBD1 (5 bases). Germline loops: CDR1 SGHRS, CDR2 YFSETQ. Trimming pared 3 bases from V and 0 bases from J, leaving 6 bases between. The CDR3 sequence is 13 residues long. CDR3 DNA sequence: TGCGCCAGCAGCTGGACATACCAAGAGACCCAGTACTTC. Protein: CASSWTYQETQYF. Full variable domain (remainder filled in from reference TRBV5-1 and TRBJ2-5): KAGVTQTPRYLIKTRGQQVTLSCSPISGHRSVSWYQQTPGQGLQFLFEYFSETQRNKGNFPGRFSGRQFSNSRSEMNVSTLELGDSALYLCASSWTYQETQYFGPGTRLLVL.

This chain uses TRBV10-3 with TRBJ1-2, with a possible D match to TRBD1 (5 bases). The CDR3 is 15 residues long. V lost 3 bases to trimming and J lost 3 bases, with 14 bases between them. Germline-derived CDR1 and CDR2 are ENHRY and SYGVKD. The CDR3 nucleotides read TGTGCCATCAGTGACCAGGGTGGGCGAGACTATGGCTACACCTTC. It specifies CAISDQGGRDYGYTF.

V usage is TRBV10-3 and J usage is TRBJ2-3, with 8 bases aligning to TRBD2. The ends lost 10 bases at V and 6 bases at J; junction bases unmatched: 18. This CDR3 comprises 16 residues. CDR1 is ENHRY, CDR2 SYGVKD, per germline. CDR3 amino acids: CATGPGGGLNFDTQYF. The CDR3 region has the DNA TGTGCCACCGGCCCCGGCGGGGGGCTTAATTTTGATACGCAGTATTTT.

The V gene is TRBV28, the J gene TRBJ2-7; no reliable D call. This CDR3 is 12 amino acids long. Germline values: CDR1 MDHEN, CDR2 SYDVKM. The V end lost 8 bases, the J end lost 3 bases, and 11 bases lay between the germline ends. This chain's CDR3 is CASSRVGYEQYF. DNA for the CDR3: TGTGCCAGCTCCCGGGTCGGCTACGAGCAGTACTTC.

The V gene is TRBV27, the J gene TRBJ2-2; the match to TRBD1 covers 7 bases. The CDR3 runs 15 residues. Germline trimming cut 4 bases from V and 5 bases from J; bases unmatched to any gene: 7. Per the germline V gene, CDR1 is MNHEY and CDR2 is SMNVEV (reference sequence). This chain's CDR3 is CASSSRQGWTGELFF. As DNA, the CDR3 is TGTGCCAGCAGTTCTAGACAGGGATGGACCGGGGAGCTGTTTTTT.

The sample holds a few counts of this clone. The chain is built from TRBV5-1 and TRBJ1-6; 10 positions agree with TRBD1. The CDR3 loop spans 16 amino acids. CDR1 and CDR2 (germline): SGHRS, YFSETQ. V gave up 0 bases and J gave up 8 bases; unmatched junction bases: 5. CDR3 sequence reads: CASSLASGTGDSPLHF. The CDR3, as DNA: TGCGCCAGCAGCTTGGCCTCCGGGACAGGGGATTCACCCCTCCACTTT.

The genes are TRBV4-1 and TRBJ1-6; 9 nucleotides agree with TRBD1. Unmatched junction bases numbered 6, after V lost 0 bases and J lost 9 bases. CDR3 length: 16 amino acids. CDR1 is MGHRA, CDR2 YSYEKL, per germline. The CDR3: CASSQENRGRGSPLHF. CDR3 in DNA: TGCGCCAGCAGCCAAGAAAACAGGGGGCGCGGTTCACCCCTCCACTTT.

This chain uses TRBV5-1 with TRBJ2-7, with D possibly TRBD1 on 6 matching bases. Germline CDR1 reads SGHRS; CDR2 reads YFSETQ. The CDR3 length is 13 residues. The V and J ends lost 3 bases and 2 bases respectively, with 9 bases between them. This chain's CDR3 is CASSWTVAYEQYF. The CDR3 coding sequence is TGCGCCAGCAGCTGGACAGTTGCCTACGAGCAGTACTTC.